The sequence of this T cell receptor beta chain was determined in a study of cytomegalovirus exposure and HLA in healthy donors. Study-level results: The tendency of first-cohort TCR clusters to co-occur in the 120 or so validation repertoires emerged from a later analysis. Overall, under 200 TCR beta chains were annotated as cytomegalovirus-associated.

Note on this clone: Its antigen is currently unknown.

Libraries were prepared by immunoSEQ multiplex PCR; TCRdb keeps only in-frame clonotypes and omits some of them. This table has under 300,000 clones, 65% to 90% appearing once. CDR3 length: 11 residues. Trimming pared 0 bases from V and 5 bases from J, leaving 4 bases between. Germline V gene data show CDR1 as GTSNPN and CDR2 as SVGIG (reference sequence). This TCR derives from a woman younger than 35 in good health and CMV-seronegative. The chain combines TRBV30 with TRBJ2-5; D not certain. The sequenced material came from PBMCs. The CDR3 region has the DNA TGTGCCTGGAGTGTACAGGAGACCCAGTACTTC. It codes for CAWSVQETQYF.